A selection of T cell receptor beta chains follows, all from one sample in a study of T cells after posttransplantation cyclophosphamide. The assay was immunoSEQ multiplex PCR, and TCRdb's table has in-frame clones only and misses some. The sample includes roughly 6,800 clones, more than 90% of them seen just once. The sample taken for sequencing was CD4+ T cells sorted from blood. The receptors shown here come from a woman aged 50 to 65 in good health and a related stem cell transplant donor. Each CDR3 is given with its conserved first and last residue. Fields, in order: V gene, clone size, J gene, CDR3 length, D gene, CDR3 protein, CDR3 DNA. D genes are given only for firm matches. Expanded clones get a size class; other rows say once, few or many, or leave the size out.

v_call: TRBV7-2
clone_size: .
j_call: TRBJ1-3
cdr3_length: 16
d_call: .
cdr3_aa: CASSLGRRSSGNTIYF
cdr3_nt: TGTGCCAGCAGCTTAGGACGGAGAAGCTCTGGAAACACCATATATTTT

v_call: TRBV7-9
clone_size: .
j_call: TRBJ1-2
cdr3_length: 16
d_call: TRBD1
cdr3_aa: CASSLGLTGNTYGYTF
cdr3_nt: TGTGCCAGCAGCTTAGGCCTGACAGGGAATACCTATGGCTACACCTTC

v_call: TRBV7-8
clone_size: .
j_call: TRBJ2-7
cdr3_length: 16
d_call: TRBD2
cdr3_aa: CASSLVPSGGAYEQYF
cdr3_nt: TGTGCCAGCAGCTTAGTGCCCAGCGGGGGAGCCTACGAGCAGTACTTC

v_call: TRBV7-8
clone_size: once
j_call: TRBJ2-7
cdr3_length: 13
d_call: TRBD2
cdr3_aa: CASSLLAGAEQYF
cdr3_nt: TGTGCCAGCAGCCTACTAGCGGGAGCCGAGCAGTACTTC

v_call: TRBV7-9
clone_size: .
j_call: TRBJ2-2
cdr3_length: 12
d_call: .
cdr3_aa: CASSSQLGELFF
cdr3_nt: TGTGCCAGCAGCTCCCAGTTGGGGGAGCTGTTTTTT

v_call: TRBV5-1
clone_size: .
j_call: TRBJ2-2
cdr3_length: 18
d_call: TRBD2
cdr3_aa: CASSSRIRLAGNTGELFF
cdr3_nt: TGCGCCAGCAGCTCCCGGATTAGACTAGCGGGCAACACCGGGGAGCTGTTTTTT

v_call: TRBV18
clone_size: .
j_call: TRBJ1-6
cdr3_length: 14
d_call: TRBD1
cdr3_aa: CASSPDRGRVALHF
cdr3_nt: TGTGCCAGCTCACCGGACAGGGGAAGGGTAGCCCTCCACTTT

v_call: TRBV2
clone_size: .
j_call: TRBJ2-1
cdr3_length: 14
d_call: .
cdr3_aa: CASSDDGFSGEQFF
cdr3_nt: TGTGCCAGCAGTGATGATGGATTTAGCGGTGAGCAGTTCTTC

v_call: TRBV19
clone_size: .
j_call: TRBJ1-4
cdr3_length: 13
d_call: .
cdr3_aa: CAGSGGPGEKLFF
cdr3_nt: TGTGCCGGCAGCGGGGGGCCGGGTGAAAAACTGTTTTTT

v_call: TRBV5-1
clone_size: .
j_call: TRBJ1-4
cdr3_length: 15
d_call: .
cdr3_aa: CASSLAQATNEKLFF
cdr3_nt: TGCGCCAGCAGCTTGGCGCAGGCAACTAATGAAAAACTGTTTTTT

v_call: TRBV7-9
clone_size: once
j_call: TRBJ1-2
cdr3_length: 13
d_call: TRBD1
cdr3_aa: CASSSTGKYGYTF
cdr3_nt: TGTGCCAGCAGCTCGACAGGGAAATATGGCTACACCTTC

v_call: TRBV7-9
clone_size: .
j_call: TRBJ1-5
cdr3_length: 15
d_call: .
cdr3_aa: CASSSHKGSGQPQHF
cdr3_nt: TGTGCCAGCAGCTCTCACAAGGGGTCAGGACAGCCCCAGCATTTT

v_call: TRBV12-5
clone_size: .
j_call: TRBJ1-2
cdr3_length: 13
d_call: .
cdr3_aa: CASGLAPDSGYTF
cdr3_nt: TGTGCTAGTGGTTTAGCCCCGGACAGTGGCTACACCTTC

v_call: TRBV19
clone_size: .
j_call: TRBJ1-1
cdr3_length: 15
d_call: .
cdr3_aa: CASSVAGRGKTEAFF
cdr3_nt: TGTGCCAGTAGTGTGGCAGGGAGGGGTAAGACTGAAGCTTTCTTT

v_call: TRBV11-1
clone_size: once
j_call: TRBJ2-5
cdr3_length: 16
d_call: .
cdr3_aa: CASSLEQGRGQETQYF
cdr3_nt: TGTGCCAGCAGCTTAGAACAGGGACGCGGCCAAGAGACCCAGTACTTC

v_call: TRBV15
clone_size: .
j_call: TRBJ2-3
cdr3_length: 17
d_call: TRBD1
cdr3_aa: CATSREVGTVSTDTQYF
cdr3_nt: TGTGCCACCAGCAGAGAGGTTGGGACAGTTTCCACAGATACGCAGTATTTT

v_call: TRBV5-6
clone_size: .
j_call: TRBJ2-5
cdr3_length: 16
d_call: TRBD2
cdr3_aa: CASSLSASGVGETQYF
cdr3_nt: TGTGCCAGCAGCTTGTCGGCTAGCGGGGTCGGGGAGACCCAGTACTTC

v_call: TRBV19
clone_size: .
j_call: TRBJ1-2
cdr3_length: 16
d_call: .
cdr3_aa: CASSLAGREPGYGYTF
cdr3_nt: TGTGCCAGTAGTCTCGCAGGGAGGGAACCCGGTTATGGCTACACCTTC

v_call: TRBV7-9
clone_size: .
j_call: TRBJ2-7
cdr3_length: 18
d_call: .
cdr3_aa: CASSLRGGNGGNSYEQYF
cdr3_nt: TGTGCCAGCAGTTTGAGGGGGGGGAATGGGGGCAACTCCTACGAGCAGTACTTC

v_call: TRBV6-1
clone_size: .
j_call: TRBJ2-7
cdr3_length: 16
d_call: .
cdr3_aa: CASSGQRGTESYEQYF
cdr3_nt: TGTGCCAGCAGTGGCCAAAGGGGGACCGAAAGTTACGAGCAGTACTTC

v_call: TRBV11-2
clone_size: .
j_call: TRBJ2-3
cdr3_length: 15
d_call: .
cdr3_aa: CASSFISGSTDTQYF
cdr3_nt: TGTGCCAGCAGCTTTATCAGCGGAAGCACAGATACGCAGTATTTT

v_call: TRBV18
clone_size: .
j_call: TRBJ2-7
cdr3_length: 12
d_call: .
cdr3_aa: CASSSSLVEQYF
cdr3_nt: TGTGCCAGCTCCAGTTCGCTGGTCGAGCAGTACTTC

v_call: TRBV6-1
clone_size: once
j_call: TRBJ2-7
cdr3_length: 14
d_call: .
cdr3_aa: CASSPTKSSYEQYF
cdr3_nt: TGTGCCAGCAGCCCGACTAAGTCATCCTACGAGCAGTACTTC

v_call: TRBV5-1
clone_size: .
j_call: TRBJ2-1
cdr3_length: 12
d_call: .
cdr3_aa: CASSFSLNEQFF
cdr3_nt: TGCGCCAGCAGCTTTTCCCTTAATGAGCAGTTCTTC

v_call: TRBV6-1
clone_size: .
j_call: TRBJ2-1
cdr3_length: 15
d_call: .
cdr3_aa: CASSWTAGGYNEQFF
cdr3_nt: TGTGCCAGCAGCTGGACGGCAGGGGGGTACAATGAGCAGTTCTTC

v_call: TRBV7-2
clone_size: .
j_call: TRBJ1-4
cdr3_length: 14
d_call: TRBD1
cdr3_aa: CASSVRQGVEKLFF
cdr3_nt: TGTGCCAGCAGCGTGCGACAGGGGGTCGAAAAACTGTTTTTT

v_call: TRBV28
clone_size: .
j_call: TRBJ1-3
cdr3_length: 15
d_call: .
cdr3_aa: CASSFMGGSGNTIYF
cdr3_nt: TGTGCCAGCAGTTTTATGGGGGGCTCTGGAAACACCATATATTTT

v_call: TRBV11-2
clone_size: .
j_call: TRBJ2-1
cdr3_length: 12
d_call: TRBD1
cdr3_aa: CASSPDRDEQFF
cdr3_nt: TGTGCCAGCAGCCCAGACAGGGATGAGCAGTTCTTC

v_call: TRBV7-6
clone_size: .
j_call: TRBJ2-1
cdr3_length: 19
d_call: TRBD2
cdr3_aa: CASSFYVSGGFDPYNEQFF
cdr3_nt: TGTGCCAGCAGCTTTTATGTTAGCGGGGGGTTCGACCCGTACAATGAGCAGTTCTTC

v_call: TRBV7-7
clone_size: .
j_call: TRBJ2-1
cdr3_length: 16
d_call: TRBD1
cdr3_aa: CASSPRTGAGDNEQFF
cdr3_nt: TGTGCTAGCAGCCCTAGGACAGGGGCTGGGGACAATGAGCAGTTCTTC

v_call: TRBV7-3
clone_size: .
j_call: TRBJ2-1
cdr3_length: 17
d_call: TRBD2
cdr3_aa: CASSNGLAGEGTHEQFF
cdr3_nt: TGTGCCAGCAGCAACGGACTAGCGGGAGAAGGGACCCATGAGCAGTTCTTC

v_call: TRBV6-5
clone_size: .
j_call: TRBJ1-1
cdr3_length: 13
d_call: TRBD1
cdr3_aa: CASSRNRGTEAFF
cdr3_nt: TGTGCCAGCAGCAGAAACAGGGGGACTGAAGCTTTCTTT